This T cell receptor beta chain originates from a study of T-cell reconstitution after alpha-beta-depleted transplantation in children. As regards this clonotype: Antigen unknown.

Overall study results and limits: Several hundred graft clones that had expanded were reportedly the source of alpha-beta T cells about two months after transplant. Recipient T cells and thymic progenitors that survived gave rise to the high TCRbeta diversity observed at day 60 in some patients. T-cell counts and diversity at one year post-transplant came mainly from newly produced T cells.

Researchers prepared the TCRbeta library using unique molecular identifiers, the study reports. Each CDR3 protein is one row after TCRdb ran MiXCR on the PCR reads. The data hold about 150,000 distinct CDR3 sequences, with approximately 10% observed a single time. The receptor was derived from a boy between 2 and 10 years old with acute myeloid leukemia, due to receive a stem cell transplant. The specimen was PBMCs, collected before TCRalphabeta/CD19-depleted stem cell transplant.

The CDR3 loop is CACGDSFYEQYF. The CDR3 bases are TGTGCCTGCGGGGACAGTTTCTACGAGCAGTACTTC. The chain is built from TRBV30 and TRBJ2-7; 7 positions agree with TRBD1. Trimming removed 6 bases from V and 3 bases from J; junction bases left unmatched: 5. This CDR3 has 12 residues. CDR1 GTSNPN and CDR2 SVGIG come from the germline V gene (reference sequence).